The rows below give T cell receptor beta chains drawn from one sample of a study of T cell changes during pregnancy in multiple sclerosis. Repertoires were generated with immunoSEQ multiplex PCR, while TCRdb's copy carries only in-frame clones and drops some. This repertoire shows tens of thousands of clones, around 93% found once; its top ten account for roughly 7%. The sample here was CD8+ T cells from peripheral blood mononuclear cells, taken in the third trimester of pregnancy. The receptors here all came from a female donor with multiple sclerosis, enrolled in a pregnancy study. Both conserved end residues are part of each CDR3. A D gene is named only where the DNA matches it firmly. Rows may omit the clone size; those that give it use once, few, many or a size class.

V: TRBV7-3
D: TRBD2
size: NA
J: TRBJ2-3
DNA: TGTGCCAGCAGCCCAAGCGGGATAGACACAGATACGCAGTATTTT
CDR3: CASSPSGIDTDTQYF

V: TRBV2
D: TRBD2
size: NA
J: TRBJ2-1
DNA: TGTGCCAGCAGCCCGGGACTAGCTCCCTACAATGAGCAGTTCTTC
CDR3: CASSPGLAPYNEQFF

V: TRBV11-2
D: TRBD1
size: NA
J: TRBJ1-2
DNA: TGTGCCAGCAGCTTAGATCAGACAGGGAGGTGGGTGAGAGAGTATGGCTACACCTTC
CDR3: CASSLDQTGRWVREYGYTF

V: TRBV7-3
D: NA
size: NA
J: TRBJ2-7
DNA: TGTGCCAGCAGCTTAGATCCGGGCTACGAGCAGTACTTC
CDR3: CASSLDPGYEQYF

V: TRBV5-1
D: TRBD2
size: NA
J: TRBJ2-1
DNA: TGCGCCAGCAGCTGGGTACTAGCGGGAGCCGATGAGCAGTTCTTC
CDR3: CASSWVLAGADEQFF

V: TRBV2
D: NA
size: NA
J: TRBJ1-1
DNA: TGTGCCAGCATGGGGGGATACACTGAAGCTTTCTTT
CDR3: CASMGGYTEAFF

V: TRBV19
D: TRBD1
size: NA
J: TRBJ1-1
DNA: TGTGCCAGTAGTCCGACAGGGGGCCCGAACACTGAAGCTTTCTTT
CDR3: CASSPTGGPNTEAFF

V: TRBV6-4
D: TRBD1
size: NA
J: TRBJ2-7
DNA: TGTGCCAGCAGTGACGGGCACAGGGGCCCCTACGAGCAGTACTTC
CDR3: CASSDGHRGPYEQYF

V: TRBV27
D: NA
size: NA
J: TRBJ2-3
DNA: TGTGCCAGCAGTTTTGAGCGAAGCACAGATACGCAGTATTTT
CDR3: CASSFERSTDTQYF

V: TRBV7-3
D: TRBD1
size: NA
J: TRBJ2-1
DNA: TGTGCCAGCAGCATTAGACAGGGGATCAATGAGCAGTTCTTC
CDR3: CASSIRQGINEQFF

V: TRBV29-1
D: NA
size: NA
J: TRBJ1-2
DNA: TGCAGCGTCGAAGGAAGGGAATTGACAGGAAGAGCTAACTATGGCTACACCTTC
CDR3: CSVEGRELTGRANYGYTF

V: TRBV5-5
D: NA
size: NA
J: TRBJ1-2
DNA: TGTGCCAGCAGCCGGGCGGGGGACTATGGCTACACCTTC
CDR3: CASSRAGDYGYTF

V: TRBV19
D: NA
size: once
J: TRBJ1-4
DNA: TGTGCCAGTAGTATAGGAGCGGTCGAACTGTTTTTT
CDR3: CASSIGAVELFF

V: TRBV6-5
D: NA
size: NA
J: TRBJ2-5
DNA: TGTGCCAGCAGCCCTGGGGCCGGCCAGACCCAGTACTTC
CDR3: CASSPGAGQTQYF

V: TRBV28
D: NA
size: once
J: TRBJ2-2
DNA: TGTGCCACCCACCCATATCTAGCGAGCACCGGGGAGCTGTTTTTT
CDR3: CATHPYLASTGELFF

V: TRBV19
D: TRBD1
size: NA
J: TRBJ2-5
DNA: TGTGCCAGCAATACAGGGGGCCCCCTCGGAGAGACCCAGTACTTC
CDR3: CASNTGGPLGETQYF

V: TRBV27
D: NA
size: NA
J: TRBJ2-3
DNA: TGTGCCAGCAGTTTAACTAGCACAGATACGCAGTATTTT
CDR3: CASSLTSTDTQYF

V: TRBV7-9
D: TRBD1
size: NA
J: TRBJ1-4
DNA: TGTGCCAGCAGCCTATGGGACAGGGGAAATGAAAAACTGTTTTTT
CDR3: CASSLWDRGNEKLFF

V: TRBV6-5
D: TRBD2
size: once
J: TRBJ2-2
DNA: TGTGCCAGCAGGCCATCTAGCGGACACACCGGGGAGCTGTTTTTT
CDR3: CASRPSSGHTGELFF

V: TRBV2
D: TRBD1
size: NA
J: TRBJ1-6
DNA: TGTGCCAGCAGTGAGGAGGGACAGGGGCCTAATTCACCCCTCCACTTT
CDR3: CASSEEGQGPNSPLHF

V: TRBV30
D: TRBD1
size: once
J: TRBJ2-7
DNA: TGTGCCTGGACCCACGCCCCCTGGGACAGGGGGGTCGGTCAGTACTTC
CDR3: CAWTHAPWDRGVGQYF

V: TRBV5-6
D: NA
size: NA
J: TRBJ2-6
DNA: TGTGCCAGCAGCTTGGGGAGGACGGGGGATGGGGCCAACGTCCTGACTTTC
CDR3: CASSLGRTGDGANVLTF

V: TRBV27
D: NA
size: once
J: TRBJ2-5
DNA: TGTGCCAGCAAATCCATGGGGGGAGGAGGAGAGACCCAGTACTTC
CDR3: CASKSMGGGGETQYF